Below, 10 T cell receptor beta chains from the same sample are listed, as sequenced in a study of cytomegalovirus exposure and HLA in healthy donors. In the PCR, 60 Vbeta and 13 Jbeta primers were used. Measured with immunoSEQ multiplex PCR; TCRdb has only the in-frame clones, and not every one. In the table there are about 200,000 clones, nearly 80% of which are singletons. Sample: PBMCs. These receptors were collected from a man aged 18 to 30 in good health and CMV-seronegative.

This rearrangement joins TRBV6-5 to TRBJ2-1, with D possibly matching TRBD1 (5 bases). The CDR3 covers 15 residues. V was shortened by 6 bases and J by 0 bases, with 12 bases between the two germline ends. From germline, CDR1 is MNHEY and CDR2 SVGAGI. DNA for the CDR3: TGTGCCAGCAGAACCAGGGAAAGCTCCTACAATGAGCAGTTCTTC. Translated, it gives CASRTRESSYNEQFF.

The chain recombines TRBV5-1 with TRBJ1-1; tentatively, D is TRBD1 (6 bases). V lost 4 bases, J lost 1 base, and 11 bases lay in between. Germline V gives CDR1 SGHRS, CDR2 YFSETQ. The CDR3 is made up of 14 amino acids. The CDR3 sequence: CASSLKTGNTEAFF. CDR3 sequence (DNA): TGCGCCAGCAGCCTGAAGACAGGGAACACTGAAGCTTTCTTT.

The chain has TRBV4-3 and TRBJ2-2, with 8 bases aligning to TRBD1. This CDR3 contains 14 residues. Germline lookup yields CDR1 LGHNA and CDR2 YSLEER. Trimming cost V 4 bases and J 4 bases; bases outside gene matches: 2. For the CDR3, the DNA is TGCGCCAGCAGCCTCGGACAGGGCACCGGGGAGCTGTTTTTT. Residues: CASSLGQGTGELFF.

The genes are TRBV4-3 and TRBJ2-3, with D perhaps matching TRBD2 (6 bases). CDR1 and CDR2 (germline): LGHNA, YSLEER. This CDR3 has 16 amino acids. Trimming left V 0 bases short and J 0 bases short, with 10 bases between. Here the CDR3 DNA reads TGCGCCAGCAGCCAAGAACCTAGCGCCAGCACAGATACGCAGTATTTT. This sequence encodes CASSQEPSASTDTQYF.

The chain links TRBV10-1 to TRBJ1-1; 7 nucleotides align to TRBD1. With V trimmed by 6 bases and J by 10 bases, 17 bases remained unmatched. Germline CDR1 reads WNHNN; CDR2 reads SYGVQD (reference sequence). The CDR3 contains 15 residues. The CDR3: CASSPRGPGGSSAFF. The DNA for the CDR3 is TGCGCCAGCAGCCCCAGGGGCCCAGGGGGTTCGTCAGCTTTCTTT.

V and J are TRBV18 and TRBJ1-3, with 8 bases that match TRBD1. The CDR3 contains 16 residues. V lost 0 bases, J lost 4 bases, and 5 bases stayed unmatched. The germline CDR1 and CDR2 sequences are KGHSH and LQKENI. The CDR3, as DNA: TGTGCCAGCTCACCACCGCAGGGGGCGTACGGAAACACCATATATTTT. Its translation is CASSPPQGAYGNTIYF.

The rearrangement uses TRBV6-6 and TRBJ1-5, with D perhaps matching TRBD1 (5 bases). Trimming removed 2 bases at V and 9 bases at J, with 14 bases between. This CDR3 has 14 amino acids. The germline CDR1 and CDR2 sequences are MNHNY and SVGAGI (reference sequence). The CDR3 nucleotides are TGTGCCAGCAGTTACACCGACAGACGGAGGCCCCAGCATTTT. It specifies CASSYTDRRRPQHF.

This CDR3 is CASSPSQGGGNTIYF. The CDR3 DNA is TGTGCCAGCAGCCCCTCGCAGGGGGGTGGAAACACCATATATTTT. The chain couples TRBV7-9 to TRBJ1-3; the match to TRBD1 covers 7 bases. V dropped 5 bases and J dropped 3; count of bases not matched to a gene: 7. CDR3 length: 15 amino acids. Germline V gene lookup returns CDR1 SEHNR and CDR2 FQNEAQ (reference sequence). The whole variable domain, remainder taken from reference TRBV7-9 and TRBJ1-3, is DTGVSQNPRHKITKRGQNVTFRCDPISEHNRLYWYRQTLGQGPEFLTYFQNEAQLEKSRLLSDRFSAERPKGSFSTLEIQRTEQGDSAMYLCASSPSQGGGNTIYFGEGSWLTVV.

The CDR3: CASSLRGGDTQFF. For the CDR3, the DNA is TGTGCCAGCAGTCTGAGGGGAGGAGATACGCAGTTCTTC. This chain uses TRBV28 with TRBJ2-1; possibly TRBD2 for D (6 bases). Trimming cost V 5 bases and J 12 bases, with 17 bases left between them. The CDR3 covers 13 residues. CDR1 is MDHEN, CDR2 SYDVKM, per germline.

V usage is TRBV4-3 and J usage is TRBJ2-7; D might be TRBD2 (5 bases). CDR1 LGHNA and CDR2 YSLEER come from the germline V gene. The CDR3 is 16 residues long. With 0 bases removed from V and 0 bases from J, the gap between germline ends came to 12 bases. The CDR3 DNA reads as TGCGCCAGCAGCCAAGAAGTGGTAGGGAGCTCCTACGAGCAGTACTTC. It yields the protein CASSQEVVGSSYEQYF.